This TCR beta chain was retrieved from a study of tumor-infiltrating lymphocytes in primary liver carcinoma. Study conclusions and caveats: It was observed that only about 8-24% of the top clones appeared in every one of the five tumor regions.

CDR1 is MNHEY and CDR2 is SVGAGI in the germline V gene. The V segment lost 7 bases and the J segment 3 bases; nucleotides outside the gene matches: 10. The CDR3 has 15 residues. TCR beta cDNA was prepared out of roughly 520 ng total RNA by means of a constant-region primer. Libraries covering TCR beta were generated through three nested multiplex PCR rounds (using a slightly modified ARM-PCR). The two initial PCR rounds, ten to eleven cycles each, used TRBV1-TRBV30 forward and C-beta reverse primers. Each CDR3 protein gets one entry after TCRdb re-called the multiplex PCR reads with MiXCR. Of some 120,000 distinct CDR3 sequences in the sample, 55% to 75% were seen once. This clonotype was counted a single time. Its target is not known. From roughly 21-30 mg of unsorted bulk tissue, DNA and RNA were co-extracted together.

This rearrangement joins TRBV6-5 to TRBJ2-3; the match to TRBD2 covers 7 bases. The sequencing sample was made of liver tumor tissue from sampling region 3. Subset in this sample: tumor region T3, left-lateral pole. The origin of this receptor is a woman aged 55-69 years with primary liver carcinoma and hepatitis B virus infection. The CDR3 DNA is TGTGCCAGCAACCAAGGACAAGCGGGAACAGATACGCAGTATTTT. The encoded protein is CASNQGQAGTDTQYF.